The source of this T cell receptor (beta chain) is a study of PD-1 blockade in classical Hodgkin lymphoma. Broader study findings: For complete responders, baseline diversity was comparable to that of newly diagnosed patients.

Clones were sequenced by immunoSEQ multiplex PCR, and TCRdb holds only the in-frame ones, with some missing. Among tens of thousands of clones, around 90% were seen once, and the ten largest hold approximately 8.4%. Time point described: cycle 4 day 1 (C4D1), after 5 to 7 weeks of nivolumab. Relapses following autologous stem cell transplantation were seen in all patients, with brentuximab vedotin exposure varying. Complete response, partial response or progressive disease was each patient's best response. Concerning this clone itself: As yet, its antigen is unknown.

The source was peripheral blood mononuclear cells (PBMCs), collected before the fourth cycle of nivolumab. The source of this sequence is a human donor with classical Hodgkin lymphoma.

CDR3 sequence reads: CASSLKTDTQYF. In nucleotides, the CDR3 is TGCGCCAGCAGCTTGAAAACAGATACGCAGTATTTT. The gene calls are TRBV5-1 and TRBJ2-3; D call uncertain. This CDR3 contains 12 residues. Germline-derived CDR1 and CDR2 are SGHRS and YFSETQ. Between the trimmed V and J ends, which lost 1 base and 3 bases, there was a span of 3 bases.